Given below is one T cell receptor beta chain in context. What it binds is not known. CD8+CD57+ cell expansion had been shown by flow cytometry in patients chosen for sequencing. The patients, all of them, had severe acquired aplastic anemia. This sample is part of a study of CD8+CD57+ T cells in acquired aplastic anemia. Trimming removed 5 bases at V and 6 bases at J, with 8 bases between. Germline CDR1 and CDR2: SEHNR and FQNEAQ (reference sequence). The CDR3 runs to 12 residues. TCR beta VDJ and CDR3 profiles were obtained from a genomic DNA template. TCRdb reprocessed the reads via MiXCR and lists one record per CDR3 protein. The data contain about 41,000 distinct CDR3 sequences, approximately 57% of them singletons. Study-level points and caveats: Patients and controls shared under 35 CD8+ CDR3 sequences, which appeared highly expressed in patients and within their immunodominant clones. With respect to CD8+ Simpson's diversity, patients and controls did not differ significantly.

This receptor was taken from a human donor with aplastic anemia. The V and J genes are TRBV7-9 and TRBJ1-5; TRBD1 is a possible D gene (5 bases). Sequencing input: sorted CD4+, CD8+, or CD8+CD57+ T cells (not recorded which) from PBMCs. The CDR3 region has the DNA TGTGCCAGCAGCACGGGGGGTCAGCCCCAGCATTTT. Translation gives CASSTGGQPQHF. The whole variable domain, remainder taken from reference TRBV7-9 and TRBJ1-5, is DTGVSQNPRHKITKRGQNVTFRCDPISEHNRLYWYRQTLGQGPEFLTYFQNEAQLEKSRLLSDRFSAERPKGSFSTLEIQRTEQGDSAMYLCASSTGGQPQHFGDGTRLSIL.